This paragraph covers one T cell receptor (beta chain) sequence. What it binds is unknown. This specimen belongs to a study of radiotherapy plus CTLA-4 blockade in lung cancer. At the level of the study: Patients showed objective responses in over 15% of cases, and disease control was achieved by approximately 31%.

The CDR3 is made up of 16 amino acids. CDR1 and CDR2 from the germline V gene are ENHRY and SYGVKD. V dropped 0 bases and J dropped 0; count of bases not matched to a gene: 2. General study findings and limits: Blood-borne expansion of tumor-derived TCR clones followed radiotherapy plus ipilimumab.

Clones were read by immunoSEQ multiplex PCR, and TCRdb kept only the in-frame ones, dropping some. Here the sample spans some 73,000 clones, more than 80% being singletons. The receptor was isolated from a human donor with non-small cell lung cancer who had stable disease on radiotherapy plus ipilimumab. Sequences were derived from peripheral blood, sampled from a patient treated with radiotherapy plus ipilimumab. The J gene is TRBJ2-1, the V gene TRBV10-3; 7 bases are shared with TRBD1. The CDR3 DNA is TGTGCCATCAGTGAGTCGACAGGGAGCTCCTACAATGAGCAGTTCTTC. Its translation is CAISESTGSSYNEQFF.